The sample holds one count of the clone carrying this T cell receptor (beta chain). Its cognate antigen is unknown. CD45RO negativity and positive selection for CCR7 defined naive CD8 cells, a population that excluded terminally differentiated effector memory CD45RA+ cells. The study drew all its donors from Caucasian adults living in Nashville, Tennessee. This specimen belongs to a study of shared clonotypes between healthy human individuals. Over several immunoSEQ plates, each subset's genomic DNA was distributed in even portions. Roughly 210 ng DNA, approximately 31,000 T cell genomes, went into each sorted-subset replicate PCR. Data came from immunoSEQ multiplex PCR; TCRdb stores just in-frame clones and leaves some out. This sample yields about 2 million clones, of which about 95% are seen a single time; about 1.1% belongs to the top ten. Germline assignment: CDR1 SGHNT and CDR2 YYREEE (reference sequence). The CDR3 covers 13 residues. V was shortened by 3 bases and J by 0 bases, with 7 bases between the two germline ends.

Study findings and constraints: Genetic and exposure-history diversity was limited by the small donor number.

The TCR originated in a young man in good health. The sequencing sample was made of naive CD8+ T cells sorted from blood. The chain has TRBV5-4 and TRBJ2-7; D gene unclear. The CDR3, as DNA: TGTGCCAGCAGCTCGACCCTCTCCTACGAGCAGTACTTC. It translates to CASSSTLSYEQYF. Full variable domain (outside the CDR3, taken from reference TRBV5-4 and TRBJ2-7): ETGVTQSPTHLIKTRGQQVTLRCSSQSGHNTVSWYQQALGQGPQFIFQYYREEENGRGNFPPRFSGLQFPNYSSELNVNALELDDSALYLCASSSTLSYEQYFGPGTRLTVT.